The 27 T cell receptor beta chains below all came from one sample that was sequenced in a study of cytomegalovirus exposure and HLA in healthy donors. Primers for the PCR totalled 60 Vbeta and 13 Jbeta. Some clones are missing from TCRdb's copy, which holds only in-frame ones; the method was immunoSEQ multiplex PCR. The table includes some 190,000 clones, 60% to 85% detected once. What was sequenced was PBMCs. The receptor source for this set is a woman between 35 and 50 years old in good health and CMV-seronegative.

The rearrangement joins TRBV13 to TRBJ2-1, with D uncertain. V lost 5 bases and J lost 5, with 7 bases in between. This CDR3 contains 12 residues. In germline, CDR1 is PRHDT, CDR2 FYEKMQ (reference sequence). The CDR3, as DNA: TGTGCCAGCAGCCGACACGACAATGAGCAGTTCTTC. Protein sequence: CASSRHDNEQFF. The whole variable domain, filled in from reference TRBV13 and TRBJ2-1, reads AAGVIQSPRHLIKEKRETATLKCYPIPRHDTVYWYQQGPGQDPQFLISFYEKMQSDKGSIPDRFSAQQFSDYHSELNMSSLELGDSALYFCASSRHDNEQFFGPGTRLTVL.

The chain employs TRBV5-1 and TRBJ2-1; maybe TRBD1 (6 bases). The length of the CDR3 is 15 residues. The germline V and J ends were trimmed by 4 bases and 3 bases, with 14 bases remaining between them. Germline values: CDR1 SGHRS, CDR2 YFSETQ. CDR3 in DNA: TGCGCCAGCAGCCCGCTACAGGGCGGCTACAATGAGCAGTTCTTC. It yields the protein CASSPLQGGYNEQFF.

The chain is built from TRBV19 and TRBJ2-1; D is possibly TRBD2 (6 bases). V was shortened by 5 bases and J by 1 base, with 9 bases between the two germline ends. The germline V gene has CDR1 LNHDA and CDR2 SQIVND (reference sequence). The CDR3 sequence is 14 residues long. CDR3 sequence: CASSRSGSYNEQFF. The DNA for the CDR3 is TGTGCCAGTAGTCGTAGCGGTTCCTACAATGAGCAGTTCTTC.

The rearrangement joins TRBV5-1 to TRBJ2-5; 8 bases line up with TRBD2. The CDR3 extends over 18 amino acids. Germline CDR1 reads SGHRS; CDR2 reads YFSETQ. J lost 2 bases, V lost 0 bases, and 12 bases had no gene match. As DNA, the CDR3 is TGCGCCAGCAGCTTGGGGACTAGCACTTTACCCTATCAAGAGACCCAGTACTTC. This sequence encodes CASSLGTSTLPYQETQYF.

The rearrangement joins TRBV6-5 to TRBJ2-7, with TRBD1 matching over 12 bases. The CDR3 extends over 15 amino acids. The V gene's germline CDR1 is MNHEY and CDR2 SVGAGI. The junction had 3 bases not matched to a gene; V was cut back by 0 bases and J by 6 bases. CDR3 in amino acids: CASSYSGQGAGEQYF. The DNA of the CDR3 is TGTGCCAGCAGTTACTCGGGACAGGGGGCGGGCGAGCAGTACTTC.

This chain uses TRBV25-1 with TRBJ1-2; D remains unclear. The length of the CDR3 is 13 residues. Germline CDR1 reads MGHDK; CDR2 reads SYGVNS. With 4 bases removed from V and 7 bases from J, the gap between germline ends came to 13 bases. CDR3 amino acids: CASSGFRVSGYTF. The DNA for the CDR3 is TGTGCCAGCAGTGGGTTTCGGGTTTCTGGCTACACCTTC.

V gene TRBV19 combines with J gene TRBJ2-2; TRBD2 aligns across 11 bases. CDR1 and CDR2 (germline): LNHDA, SQIVND (reference sequence). The length of the CDR3 is 15 residues. V shed 1 base, J shed 5 bases, and the junction held 0 bases outside the gene matches. The DNA of the CDR3 is TGTGCCAGTAGTATAGGACTAGCGGGAACCGGGGAGCTGTTTTTT. It codes for CASSIGLAGTGELFF.

This clone was counted once. The chain carries TRBV6-1 and TRBJ2-7, with a possible D match to TRBD1 (6 bases). Germline V CDR1 and CDR2: MNHNS, SASEGT. The CDR3 runs 14 residues. V lost 2 bases and J 3 bases, leaving 11 bases between the germline ends. CDR3: CASSESQGFYEQYV. For the CDR3, the DNA is TGTGCCAGCAGTGAATCCCAGGGGTTCTACGAGCAGTACGTC.

The rearrangement joins TRBV7-3 to TRBJ2-6; 10 nucleotides align to TRBD1. This CDR3 has 20 residues. Germline loops: CDR1 SGHTA, CDR2 FQGTGA. Trimming cost V 5 bases and J 4 bases; bases outside gene matches: 17. CDR3 in DNA: TGTGCCAGCAGCCTAAGTGGACAGGGGGAAATTTTAGGCGGGGCCAACGTCCTGACTTTC. This sequence encodes CASSLSGQGEILGGANVLTF. Full variable domain (missing parts from reference TRBV7-3 and TRBJ2-6): GAGVSQTPSNKVTEKGKYVELRCDPISGHTALYWYRQSLGQGPEFLIYFQGTGAADDSGLPNDRFFAVRPEGSVSTLKIQRTERGDSAVYLCASSLSGQGEILGGANVLTFGAGSRLTVL.

This CDR3 is CASSSPVNTEAFF. In DNA form, the CDR3 reads TGTGCCAGCAGCTCGCCAGTGAACACTGAAGCTTTCTTT. The rearrangement joins TRBV7-2 to TRBJ1-1, with D uncertain. The ends were cut back, 4 bases at V and 0 bases at J, with 6 bases in the middle. CDR1 is SGHTA, CDR2 FQGNSA, per germline. The CDR3 spans 13 residues.

A few counts support this clone. The rearrangement links TRBV7-9 to TRBJ2-3, with 13 nucleotides matching TRBD2. The CDR3 is 16 amino acids. V lost 5 bases, J lost 3 bases, and 5 bases stayed unmatched. Germline V CDR1 and CDR2: SEHNR, FQNEAQ (reference sequence). The CDR3, as DNA: TGTGCCAGCAGCCCCCGACTAGCGGGAGGAACAGATACGCAGTATTTT. This encodes CASSPRLAGGTDTQYF.

The chain joins TRBV7-8 to TRBJ2-5, with 14 bases aligning to TRBD2. Germline CDR1 is SGHVS and CDR2 is FQNEAQ. This CDR3 spans 17 amino acids. The trim removed 2 bases at V and 4 bases at J, leaving 6 bases unmatched. CDR3: CASSLTPTSGRGETQYF. The CDR3 region has the DNA TGTGCCAGCAGCTTAACTCCGACTAGCGGGAGGGGAGAGACCCAGTACTTC.

The chain employs TRBV11-3 and TRBJ2-5, with TRBD1 as a possible D gene (6 bases). Deletions cut 8 bases from V and 0 bases from J, with 16 bases between. Per germline, CDR1 SGHNT and CDR2 YENEEA. The CDR3 is 15 amino acids. The CDR3 here is CASQFPTGNQETQYF. CDR3 nucleotides: TGTGCCAGCCAATTCCCAACAGGGAACCAAGAGACCCAGTACTTC.

This clone was observed a few times. The CDR3 here is CASSPRTENYGYTF. Written as DNA, the CDR3 is TGTGCCAGCAGCCCCCGGACAGAAAACTATGGCTACACCTTC. The chain combines TRBV9 with TRBJ1-2; TRBD1 might be the D (6 bases). CDR1 is SGDLS, CDR2 YYNGEE, per germline. This CDR3 comprises 14 residues. V was pared by 4 bases and J by 2 bases, with 12 bases between.

This clone was seen once. The chain has TRBV12-5 and TRBJ2-3; TRBD2 matches at 13 bases. This CDR3 has 16 amino acids. V dropped 6 bases and J dropped 2; count of bases not matched to a gene: 5. The germline V gene has CDR1 LGHNT and CDR2 FRNRAP. In nucleotides, the CDR3 is TGTGCTAGTGGGAGGGGACTAGCGGGAATCACAGATACGCAGTATTTT. Amino acid sequence: CASGRGLAGITDTQYF.

This chain joins TRBV5-4 and TRBJ2-5; the D gene is possibly TRBD2 (5 bases). Germline assignment: CDR1 SGHNT and CDR2 YYREEE (reference sequence). This CDR3 contains 14 residues. Trimming shortened V by 6 bases and J by 1 base, and 13 bases separated the two germline ends. The CDR3 DNA reads TGTGCCAGCAACAAAGCGGAGCCCCAAGAGACCCAGTACTTC. This sequence encodes CASNKAEPQETQYF.

For the CDR3, the DNA is TGTGCCAGCAGTGAAGCCGGGAGGATTAATGAAAAACTGTTTTTT. Its protein product is CASSEAGRINEKLFF. The rearrangement links TRBV2 to TRBJ1-4, with D hard to call. This CDR3 contains 15 residues. Looked up from germline, CDR1 is SNHLY and CDR2 is FYNNEI. The ends were cut back, 0 bases at V and 4 bases at J, with 9 bases in the middle.

This clone was observed a handful of times. The genes are TRBV10-3 and TRBJ1-2; TRBD1 agrees at 7 bases. Germline CDR1 ENHRY, CDR2 SYGVKD. The trim removed 4 bases at V and 6 bases at J, leaving 8 bases unmatched. The CDR3 has 14 amino acids. The CDR3 reads CAISANRGEDGYTF. DNA for the CDR3: TGTGCCATCAGTGCTAACAGGGGCGAGGATGGCTACACCTTC.

Notes on this clone: The sample carries other DNA sequences with the same CDR3. The V call is TRBV5-4, the J call TRBJ2-5, with no clear D. The CDR3 is 13 amino acids. Germline CDR1 and CDR2: SGHNT and YYREEE (reference sequence). Trimming pared 1 base from V and 1 base from J, leaving 5 bases between. The DNA for the CDR3 is TGTGCCAGCAGCTTGCCTAGCCAAGAGACCCAGTACTTC. Encoded protein: CASSLPSQETQYF. The variable domain in full, completed from reference TRBV5-4 and TRBJ2-5, reads ETGVTQSPTHLIKTRGQQVTLRCSSQSGHNTVSWYQQALGQGPQFIFQYYREEENGRGNFPPRFSGLQFPNYSSELNVNALELDDSALYLCASSLPSQETQYFGPGTRLLVL.

The gene calls are TRBV18 and TRBJ1-1; 10 bases align to TRBD1. The CDR3 covers 14 residues. Germline V gene data show CDR1 as KGHSH and CDR2 as LQKENI. V was clipped by 3 bases and J by 4 bases; unmatched bases: 2. The CDR3 here is CASSPDRGSTEAFF. CDR3 DNA sequence: TGTGCCAGCTCACCGGACAGGGGGAGCACTGAAGCTTTCTTT.

CDR3 bases: TGTGCCAGTAGTATTTTTAATGAAGCTTTCTTT. This gives the protein CASSIFNEAFF. This chain connects TRBV19 to TRBJ1-1; D is undetermined. This CDR3 contains 11 residues. V was shortened by 3 bases and J by 7 bases, with 6 bases between the two germline ends. Germline V gene sequence: CDR1 LNHDA, CDR2 SQIVND (reference sequence).

This clone turned up a few times. This sequence joins TRBV7-3 and TRBJ2-1, with 10 bases that match TRBD2. The length of the CDR3 is 15 residues. Germline CDR1 is SGHTA and CDR2 is FQGTGA. J was trimmed by 7 bases and V by 2 bases; bases with no gene match: 5. The CDR3 spells CASSLLAGALNEQFF. CDR3 DNA sequence: TGTGCCAGCAGCTTACTAGCGGGAGCTTTGAATGAGCAGTTCTTC.

Only a few counts were recorded for this clone. This chain joins TRBV11-3 and TRBJ2-2; D is possibly TRBD2 (6 bases). The CDR3 runs to 16 residues. Germline V gives CDR1 SGHNT, CDR2 YENEEA. V lost 0 bases and J lost 7, with 15 bases in between. As DNA, the CDR3 is TGTGCCAGCAGCTTAGACGGCAGGTGGCGGGGCGGGGAGCTGTTTTTT. It translates to CASSLDGRWRGGELFF.

V gene TRBV11-3 combines with J gene TRBJ2-3, with TRBD1 identical over 7 bases. The CDR3 sequence is 16 residues long. Germline lookup yields CDR1 SGHNT and CDR2 YENEEA. Trimming took 5 bases from V and 3 from J; bases not matched to a gene: 11. CDR3 in amino acids: CASSLGQRIITDTQYF. The DNA of the CDR3 is TGTGCCAGCAGCCTGGGACAGCGGATAATAACAGATACGCAGTATTTT.

The chain links TRBV10-3 to TRBJ2-2; 14 positions match TRBD2. Germline CDR1 and CDR2: ENHRY and SYGVKD. With 6 bases clipped from V and 6 bases from J, the junction kept 9 bases outside the gene matches. This CDR3 has 17 residues. For the CDR3, the DNA is TGTGCCATCAGCCAGGGACTAGCGGGAGAGCATGCCGGGGAGCTGTTTTTT. Its translation: CAISQGLAGEHAGELFF.

The chain is built from TRBV27 and TRBJ2-5; 7 positions agree with TRBD1. TRBJ2-7 matches the DNA end more closely, so the J call is doubtful. This CDR3 is 14 amino acids long. Germline V gene lookup returns CDR1 MNHEY and CDR2 SMNVEV (reference sequence). For the CDR3, the DNA is TGTGCCAGCAGTTTTCGGACAGGAAACTACGAGCAGTACTTC. It specifies CASSFRTGNYEQYF.

This chain connects TRBV7-9 to TRBJ2-1, with a weak D call TRBD2 (6 bases). The CDR3 is 15 amino acids. V was shortened by 2 bases and J by 1 base, with 9 bases between the two germline ends. Germline CDR1 SEHNR, CDR2 FQNEAQ (reference sequence). In nucleotides, the CDR3 is TGTGCCAGCAGCTTAAGACGGGGGTCCTACAATGAGCAGTTCTTC. Its translation: CASSLRRGSYNEQFF. Drawing the rest from reference TRBV7-9 and TRBJ2-1, the complete variable domain is DTGVSQNPRHKITKRGQNVTFRCDPISEHNRLYWYRQTLGQGPEFLTYFQNEAQLEKSRLLSDRFSAERPKGSFSTLEIQRTEQGDSAMYLCASSLRRGSYNEQFFGPGTRLTVL.